This T cell receptor beta chain appears in the sequencing data of a study of blood T cell repertoires in COVID-19. V lost 2 bases to trimming and J lost 3 bases; unmatched junction nucleotides: 12. From germline, CDR1 is GTSNPN and CDR2 SVGIG (reference sequence). This CDR3 has 16 residues. This table comes from immunoSEQ multiplex PCR, and its TCRdb copy is limited to in-frame clones, with some not included. The sample yields more than 110,000 clones, around 80% seen once. The table lists this clone with a count of one. This sequence joins TRBV30 and TRBJ1-1; 7 nucleotides align to TRBD1. Sequenced material: peripheral blood. The origin of this receptor is a woman of 80 years or more with active or convalescent COVID-19. The CDR3 DNA follows: TGTGCCTGGAGTTCAAACCTAGGGGGCTTGTACACTGAAGCTTTCTTT. Its protein product is CAWSSNLGGLYTEAFF.